This T cell receptor (beta chain) was documented in a study of chemoradiotherapy in HPV16-positive cancers. The CDR3 is made up of 12 amino acids. The germline V gene has CDR1 SGHRS and CDR2 YFSETQ. Data came from immunoSEQ multiplex PCR; TCRdb stores just in-frame clones and leaves some out. The sample lists some 17,000 clones; 90% to 95% were seen once. V gene TRBV5-1 combines with J gene TRBJ1-1; possible D gene TRBD1, 6 bases. The source of this sequence is a human donor with HPV-associated anogenital cancer. The starting material was blood, obtained from a patient who underwent chemoradiotherapy. The CDR3 loop reads CALPTGSGQAFF. The CDR3, as DNA: TGCGCTTTACCAACAGGGAGCGGTCAAGCTTTCTTT.